The clone carrying this T cell receptor beta chain has a handful of counts. Its antigen is currently unknown. A sort by CD45RO/CCR7/CD25/CD127/CD95/CD27 yielded CD4+ naive, central memory, regulatory and stem cell-like memory cells. This specimen belongs to a study of beta chain features in type 1 diabetes. The isolated RNA, all of it, was reverse transcribed, so expressed TCRB transcripts were what got sequenced. Assay: immunoSEQ multiplex PCR; the TCRdb copy retains only in-frame clones and omits some. The sample includes hundreds of thousands of clones, about an eighth seen only once; the top ten take 0.022%. Study-wide results and limits: When Type 1 diabetes patients were examined, their TCRB CDR3s proved moderately but significantly shorter in all four CD4+ subsets.

V dropped 3 bases and J dropped 4; count of bases not matched to a gene: 3. Germline V gene sequence: CDR1 MGHRA, CDR2 YSYEKL. CDR3 length: 16 residues. This TCR was sampled from a man aged 18 to 29 with type 1 diabetes. The chain joins TRBV4-1 to TRBJ2-5; 15 bases fit TRBD2. Sequenced input: naive CD4+ T cells from blood. DNA for the CDR3: TGCGCCAGCAGCCACCTGGGACTAGCGGGAGGAGAGACCCAGTACTTC. Protein: CASSHLGLAGGETQYF.